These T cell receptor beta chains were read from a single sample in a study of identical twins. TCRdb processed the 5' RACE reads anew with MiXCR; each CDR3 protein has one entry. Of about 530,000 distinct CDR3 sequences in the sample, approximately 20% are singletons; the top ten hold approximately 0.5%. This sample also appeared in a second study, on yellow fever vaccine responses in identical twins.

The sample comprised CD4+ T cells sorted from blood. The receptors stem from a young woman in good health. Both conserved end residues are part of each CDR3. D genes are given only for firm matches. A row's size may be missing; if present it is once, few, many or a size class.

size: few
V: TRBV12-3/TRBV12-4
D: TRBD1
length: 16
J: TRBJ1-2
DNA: TGTGCCAGCAGTTTGAAGACAGGGGGCCCCAGTGAGGGCTACACCTTC
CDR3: CASSLKTGGPSEGYTF

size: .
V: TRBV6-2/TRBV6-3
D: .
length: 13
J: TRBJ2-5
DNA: TGTGCCAGCAAACCAGGATCGTGGGAGACCCAGTACTTC
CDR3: CASKPGSWETQYF

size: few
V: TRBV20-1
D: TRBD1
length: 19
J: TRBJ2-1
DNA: TGCAGTGCTAGACCCCGAGGACAGGGGGCTTTAGGCTCCTACAATGAGCAGTTCTTC
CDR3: CSARPRGQGALGSYNEQFF

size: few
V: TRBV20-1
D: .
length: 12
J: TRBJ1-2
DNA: TGCAGTGCTGAGGGGACTAACTATGGCTACACCTTC
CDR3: CSAEGTNYGYTF

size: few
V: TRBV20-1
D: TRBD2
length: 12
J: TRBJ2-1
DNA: TGCAGTGCTAGAGCTAGCGGGGGGGCCCAGTTCTTC
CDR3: CSARASGGAQFF

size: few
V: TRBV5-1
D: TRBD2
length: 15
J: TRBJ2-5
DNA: TGCGCCAGCAGCACACTAGCGGGAGTTCGAGAGACCCAGTACTTC
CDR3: CASSTLAGVRETQYF

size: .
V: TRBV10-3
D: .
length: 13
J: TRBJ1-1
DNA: TGTGCCATCAGTGATGGACGGTTCTCCGAAGCTTTCTTT
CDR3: CAISDGRFSEAFF

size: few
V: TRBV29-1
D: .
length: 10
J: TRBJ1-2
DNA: TGCAGCGTTGGGGGTCCGGGATCCACCTTC
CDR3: CSVGGPGSTF

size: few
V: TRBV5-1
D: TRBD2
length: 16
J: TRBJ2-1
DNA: TGCGCCAGCAGCCTCTACCGACTAGCGGATGGCTATGAGCAGTTCTTC
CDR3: CASSLYRLADGYEQFF

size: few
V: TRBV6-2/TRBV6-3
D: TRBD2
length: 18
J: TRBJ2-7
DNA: TGTGCCAGCAGTTACTCTCTTAAGACAGCGGGAGGGATGACCGAGCAGTACTTC
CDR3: CASSYSLKTAGGMTEQYF

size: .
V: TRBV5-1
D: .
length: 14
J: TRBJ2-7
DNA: TGCGCCAGCAGCTTGGCTGTCACAGCTCTCGAGCAGTACTTC
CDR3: CASSLAVTALEQYF

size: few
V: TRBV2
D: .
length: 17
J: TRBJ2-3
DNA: TGTGCCAGCAGTGACGCCGCAGGGGCATTAGTACCAGATACGCAGTATTTT
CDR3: CASSDAAGALVPDTQYF

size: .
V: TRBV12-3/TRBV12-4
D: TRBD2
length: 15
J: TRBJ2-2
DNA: TGTGCCAGCAGCAGACTAGCGGGAGCGGCCGGGGAGCTGTTTTTT
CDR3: CASSRLAGAAGELFF

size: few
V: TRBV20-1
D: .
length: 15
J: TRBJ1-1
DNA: TGCAGTGCTAGAGAGGGTGGGCAGGGAAGGGGTGAAGCTTTCTTT
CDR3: CSAREGGQGRGEAFF

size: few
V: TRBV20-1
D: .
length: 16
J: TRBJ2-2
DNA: TGCAGTGCCGGCGTAGGGGGGCGCAGGTCCGCCGGGGAGCTGTTTTTT
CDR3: CSAGVGGRRSAGELFF

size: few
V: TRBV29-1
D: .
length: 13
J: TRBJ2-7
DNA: TGCAGCGTTGGACGGGTTTTAGAGTACGAGCAGTACTTC
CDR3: CSVGRVLEYEQYF

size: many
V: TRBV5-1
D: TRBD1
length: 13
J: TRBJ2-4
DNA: TGCGCCAGCAGGCGGACAGGGGACCTGATTCAGTACTTC
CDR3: CASRRTGDLIQYF

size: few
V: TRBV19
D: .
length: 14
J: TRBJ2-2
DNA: TGTGCCAGTAGCCCCGTAAGGGCGGCCGGGGAGCTGTTTTTT
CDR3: CASSPVRAAGELFF

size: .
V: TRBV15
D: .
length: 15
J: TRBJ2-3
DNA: TGTGCCACCAGCAAAACGAGCGGGCGAACAGATACGCAGTATTTT
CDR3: CATSKTSGRTDTQYF

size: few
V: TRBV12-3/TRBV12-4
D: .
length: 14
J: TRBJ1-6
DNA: TGTGCCAGCAGCCGGGACTACGACTCGTCACCCCTCCACTTT
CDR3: CASSRDYDSSPLHF

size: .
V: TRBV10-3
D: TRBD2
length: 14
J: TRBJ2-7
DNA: TGTGCCATCAGTGGGCTAGCGGGAGACTACGAGCAGTACTTC
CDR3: CAISGLAGDYEQYF

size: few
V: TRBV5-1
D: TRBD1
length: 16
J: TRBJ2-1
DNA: TGCGCCAGCAGCTCGACAGGGCAGCGTACCTACAATGAGCAGTTCTTC
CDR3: CASSSTGQRTYNEQFF

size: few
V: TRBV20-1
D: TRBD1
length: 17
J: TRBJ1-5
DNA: TGCAGTGCCTCTTTCATTGGACAGGGAATGAGCAATCAGCCCCAGCATTTT
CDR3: CSASFIGQGMSNQPQHF

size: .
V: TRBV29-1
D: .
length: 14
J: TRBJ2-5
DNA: TGCAGCGTAAGACACTACATAAATCAAGAGACCCAGTACTTC
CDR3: CSVRHYINQETQYF

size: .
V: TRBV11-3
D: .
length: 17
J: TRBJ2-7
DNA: TGTGCCAGCAGCTTAGGATTCATTAGCGGAATAACCTACGAGCAGTACTTC
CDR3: CASSLGFISGITYEQYF

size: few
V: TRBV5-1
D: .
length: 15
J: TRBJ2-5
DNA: TGCGCCAGCAGCTTGGGTGCCATAATAGATGAGACCCAGTACTTC
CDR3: CASSLGAIIDETQYF

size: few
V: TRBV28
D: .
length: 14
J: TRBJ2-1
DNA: TGTGCCAGCACTCGCCGGGACCTATACAATGAGCAGTTCTTC
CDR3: CASTRRDLYNEQFF

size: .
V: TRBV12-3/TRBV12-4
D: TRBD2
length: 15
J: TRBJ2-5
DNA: TGTGCCAGCAGTTTGAGCGGGAGGGCCTCAGAGACCCAGTACTTC
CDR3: CASSLSGRASETQYF

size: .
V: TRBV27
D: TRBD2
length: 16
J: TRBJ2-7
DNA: TGTGCCAGCAGACACCCCCTAGCGGGAAACTCCTACGAGCAGTACTTC
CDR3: CASRHPLAGNSYEQYF

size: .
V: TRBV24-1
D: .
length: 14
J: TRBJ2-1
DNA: TGTGCCACCGCTGTGGGGCGTCTTTACAATGAGCAGTTCTTC
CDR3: CATAVGRLYNEQFF

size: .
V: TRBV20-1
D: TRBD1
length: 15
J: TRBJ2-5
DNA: TGCAGTGCTAGAGTCGCCGGGACAGGGCAAGAGACCCAGTACTTC
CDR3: CSARVAGTGQETQYF

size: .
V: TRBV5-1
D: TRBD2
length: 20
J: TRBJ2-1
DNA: TGCGCCAGCAGCACGACTAGCGGGAGGGCCTCGGGGTTTGGGGTAAATGAGCAGTTCTTC
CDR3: CASSTTSGRASGFGVNEQFF

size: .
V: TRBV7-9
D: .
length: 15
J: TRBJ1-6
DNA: TGTGCCAGCAGCCTTCGGGAGGGCCTGAATTCACCCCTCCACTTT
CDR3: CASSLREGLNSPLHF

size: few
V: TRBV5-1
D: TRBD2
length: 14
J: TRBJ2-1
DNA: TGCGCCTCCGGGGCAGGCGGGAGCTTTAATGAGCAGTTCTTC
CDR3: CASGAGGSFNEQFF

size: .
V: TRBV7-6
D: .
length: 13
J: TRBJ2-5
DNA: TGTGCCAGCAGCTCCCCCCCGGTTGAGACCCAGTACTTC
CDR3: CASSSPPVETQYF

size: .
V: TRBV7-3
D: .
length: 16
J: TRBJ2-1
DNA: TGTGCCAGCAGCTCACCGATGGGACGGCCGAGTAATGAGCAGTTCTTC
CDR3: CASSSPMGRPSNEQFF

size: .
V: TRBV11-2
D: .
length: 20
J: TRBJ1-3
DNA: TGTGCCAGCAGCCCTAAAACCAGGGGTCTCTCTTCCCTCTCTGGAAACACCATATATTTT
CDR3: CASSPKTRGLSSLSGNTIYF

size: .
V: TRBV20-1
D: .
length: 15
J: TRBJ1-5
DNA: TGCAGTGCTAGAACAGGGTCTGCGGGCAATCAGCCCCAGCATTTT
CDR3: CSARTGSAGNQPQHF

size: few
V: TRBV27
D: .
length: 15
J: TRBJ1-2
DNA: TGTGCCAGCAGACCCACAGGAACTAATCTCTTTGGCTACACCTTC
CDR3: CASRPTGTNLFGYTF

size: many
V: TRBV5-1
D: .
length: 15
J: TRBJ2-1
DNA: TGCGCCAGCAGCTTGGGATCCACCTCCTACAATGAGCAGTTCTTC
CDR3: CASSLGSTSYNEQFF

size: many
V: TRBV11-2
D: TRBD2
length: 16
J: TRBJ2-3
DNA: TGTGCCAGCAGCCAAAGGACTAGCGGGGACACAGATACGCAGTATTTT
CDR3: CASSQRTSGDTDTQYF

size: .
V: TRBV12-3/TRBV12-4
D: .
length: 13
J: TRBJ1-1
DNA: TGTGCCAGCAGTTATCAAAGAAACACTGAAGCTTTCTTT
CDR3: CASSYQRNTEAFF

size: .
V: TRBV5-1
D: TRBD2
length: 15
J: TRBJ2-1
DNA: TGCGCCAGCAGCTCCAAGCGGGAGGGCCAGGGTGAGCAGTTCTTC
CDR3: CASSSKREGQGEQFF

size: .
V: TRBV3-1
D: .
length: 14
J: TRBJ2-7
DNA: TGTGCCAGCAGCCAATCCCCCCTGACTCCCGAGCAGTACTTC
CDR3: CASSQSPLTPEQYF

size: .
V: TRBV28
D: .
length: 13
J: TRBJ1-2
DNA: TGTGCCAGCAGCTCTCGATCAGATTATGGCTACACCTTC
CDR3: CASSSRSDYGYTF

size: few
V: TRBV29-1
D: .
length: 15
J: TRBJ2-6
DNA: TGCAGCGTCTCCGATTCAGGGCGCGGGGCCAACGTCCTGACTTTC
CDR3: CSVSDSGRGANVLTF

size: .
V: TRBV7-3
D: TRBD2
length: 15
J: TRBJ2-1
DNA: TGTGCCAGCAGCTCAACTAGCGGGAGGGGGCATGAGCAGTTCTTC
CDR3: CASSSTSGRGHEQFF

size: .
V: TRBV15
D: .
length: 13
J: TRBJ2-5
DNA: TGTGCCACCAGCAATCCGGCGGAAGAGACCCAGTACTTC
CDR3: CATSNPAEETQYF

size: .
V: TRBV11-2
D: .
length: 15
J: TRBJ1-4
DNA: TGTGCCAGCAGCTTAATTCAGATAACTAATGAAAAACTGTTTTTT
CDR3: CASSLIQITNEKLFF

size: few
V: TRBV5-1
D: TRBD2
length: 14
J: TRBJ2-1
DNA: TGCGCCAGCAGCAAACTAGCGCCTTACAATGAGCAGTTCTTC
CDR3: CASSKLAPYNEQFF